Presented here are 5 T cell receptor beta chains from one specimen sequenced in a study of T cell responses to AZD1222 COVID-19 vaccine. Measured with immunoSEQ multiplex PCR; TCRdb has only the in-frame clones, and not every one. Altogether about 90,000 clones are present, approximately 86% being singletons, with the ten largest covering more than 6%. The source material was peripheral blood, sampled on day 0 of AZD1222 vaccination. Every receptor here comes from an adult in good health.

The V call is TRBV12-3 or TRBV12-4, the J call TRBJ1-4; D ambiguous. V shed 3 bases and J shed 10 bases, with 12 bases lying between them. CDR3 length: 13 amino acids. The CDR3 DNA reads as TGTGCCAGCAGTTTTCGGGCCGAGGTAAAACTGTTTTTT. Amino acids: CASSFRAEVKLFF.

The chain links TRBV28 to TRBJ2-1; D may match TRBD1 or TRBD2 (5 bases each). The length of the CDR3 is 14 residues. The germline V gene has CDR1 MDHEN and CDR2 SYDVKM. Trimming left V 4 bases short and J 7 bases short, with 14 bases between. CDR3 nucleotide sequence: TGTGCCAGCAGTTCTACGGGACCCCCAAATGAGCAGTTCTTC. As protein: CASSSTGPPNEQFF.

This chain links TRBV19 with TRBJ1-1; TRBD1 is a possible D gene (5 bases). Germline assignment: CDR1 LNHDA and CDR2 SQIVND (reference sequence). With 0 bases removed from V and 11 bases from J, the gap between germline ends came to 16 bases. This CDR3 comprises 14 residues. The CDR3 spells CASSIERGDPVAFF. DNA for the CDR3: TGTGCCAGTAGTATAGAGCGGGGGGACCCTGTGGCTTTCTTT.

The chain couples TRBV24-1 to TRBJ2-1, with D perhaps matching TRBD2 (5 bases). Trimming cost V 3 bases and J 6 bases, with 14 bases left between them. Germline values: CDR1 KGHDR, CDR2 SFDVKD. The CDR3 sequence is 15 residues long. The CDR3, as DNA: TGTGCCACCAGTGATGCCCCGGGAAAGGGCAATGAGCAGTTCTTC. Translating it yields CATSDAPGKGNEQFF.

The gene calls are TRBV5-4 and TRBJ2-3; D may be TRBD1 (6 bases). The CDR3 runs 14 residues. Germline lookup yields CDR1 SGHNT and CDR2 YYREEE (reference sequence). Trimming shortened V by 5 bases and J by 3 bases, and 13 bases separated the two germline ends. CDR3 amino acids: CASSQGKVTDTQYF. CDR3 DNA: TGTGCCAGCAGTCAGGGGAAGGTGACAGATACGCAGTATTTT.